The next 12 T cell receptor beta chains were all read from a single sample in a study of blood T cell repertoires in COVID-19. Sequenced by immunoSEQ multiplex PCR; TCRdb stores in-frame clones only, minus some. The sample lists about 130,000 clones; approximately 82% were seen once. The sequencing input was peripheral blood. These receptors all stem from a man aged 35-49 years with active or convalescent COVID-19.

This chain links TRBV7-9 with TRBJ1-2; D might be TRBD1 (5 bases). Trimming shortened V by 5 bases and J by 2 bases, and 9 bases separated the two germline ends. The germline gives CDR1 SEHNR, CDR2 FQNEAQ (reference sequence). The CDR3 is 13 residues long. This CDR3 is CASSAQDNYGYTF. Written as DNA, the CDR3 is TGTGCCAGCAGCGCACAGGACAACTATGGCTACACCTTC.

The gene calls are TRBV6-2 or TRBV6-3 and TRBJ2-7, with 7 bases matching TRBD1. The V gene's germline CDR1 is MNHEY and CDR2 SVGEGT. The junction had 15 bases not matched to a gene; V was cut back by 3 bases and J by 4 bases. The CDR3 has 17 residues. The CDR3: CASSYTLRTGKRYEQYF. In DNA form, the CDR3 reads TGTGCCAGCAGTTATACGTTGAGGACAGGTAAACGGTACGAGCAGTACTTC.

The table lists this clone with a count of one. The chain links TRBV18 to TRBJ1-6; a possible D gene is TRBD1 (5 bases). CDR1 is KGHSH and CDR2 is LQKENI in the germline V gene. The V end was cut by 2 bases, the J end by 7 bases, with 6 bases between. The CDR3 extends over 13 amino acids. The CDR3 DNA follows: TGTGCCAGCTCACCAGGGGCCAATTCACCCCTCCACTTT. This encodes CASSPGANSPLHF.

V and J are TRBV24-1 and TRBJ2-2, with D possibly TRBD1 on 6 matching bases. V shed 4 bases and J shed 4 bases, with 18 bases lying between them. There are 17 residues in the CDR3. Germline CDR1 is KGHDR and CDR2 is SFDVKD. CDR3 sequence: CATSDRGVVNSTGELFF. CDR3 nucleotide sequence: TGTGCCACCAGTGACAGGGGAGTAGTTAACAGCACCGGGGAGCTGTTTTTT.

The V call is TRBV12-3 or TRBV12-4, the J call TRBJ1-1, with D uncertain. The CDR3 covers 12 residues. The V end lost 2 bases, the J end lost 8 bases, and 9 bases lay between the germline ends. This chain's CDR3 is CASSLLSFEAFF. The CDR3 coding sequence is TGTGCCAGCAGTTTATTGAGTTTCGAAGCTTTCTTT.

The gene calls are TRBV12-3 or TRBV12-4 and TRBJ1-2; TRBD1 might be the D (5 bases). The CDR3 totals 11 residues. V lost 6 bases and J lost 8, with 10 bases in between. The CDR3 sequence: CASSLGGGYTF. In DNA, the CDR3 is TGTGCCAGCAGCCTCGGGGGGGGCTACACCTTC.

CDR3 sequence reads: CASSLASGLDTQYF. The CDR3 region has the DNA TGTGCCAGCAGCTTAGCGTCCGGTTTAGATACGCAGTATTTT. The chain carries TRBV7-2 and TRBJ2-3; D is unclear. The CDR3 runs 14 residues. Germline lookup yields CDR1 SGHTA and CDR2 FQGNSA. V was cut by 0 bases and J by 5 bases, with 9 bases left in between.

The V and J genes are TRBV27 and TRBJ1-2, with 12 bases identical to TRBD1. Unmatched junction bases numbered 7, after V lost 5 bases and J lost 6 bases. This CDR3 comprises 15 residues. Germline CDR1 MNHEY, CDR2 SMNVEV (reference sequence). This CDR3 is CASSTSGTGGHGYTF. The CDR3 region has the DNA TGTGCCAGCAGTACGTCCGGGACAGGGGGCCATGGCTACACCTTC.

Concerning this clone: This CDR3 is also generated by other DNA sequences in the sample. CDR3: CASSSGTGGYGYTF. The CDR3 nucleotides read TGTGCCAGCAGCTCGGGGACAGGGGGCTATGGCTACACCTTC. The chain joins TRBV7-9 to TRBJ1-2; TRBD1 aligns across 11 bases. The CDR3 extends over 14 amino acids. Germline V CDR1 and CDR2: SEHNR, FQNEAQ (reference sequence). The trim removed 4 bases at V and 4 bases at J, leaving 2 bases unmatched.

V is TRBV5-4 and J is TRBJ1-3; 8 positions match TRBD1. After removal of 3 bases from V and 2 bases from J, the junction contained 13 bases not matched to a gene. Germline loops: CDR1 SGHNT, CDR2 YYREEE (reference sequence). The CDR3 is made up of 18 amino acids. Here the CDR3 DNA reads TGTGCCAGCAGCTATCCCACCCCAGGGGGCGCAGCTGGAAACACCATATATTTT. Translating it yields CASSYPTPGGAAGNTIYF. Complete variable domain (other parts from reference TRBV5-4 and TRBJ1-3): ETGVTQSPTHLIKTRGQQVTLRCSSQSGHNTVSWYQQALGQGPQFIFQYYREEENGRGNFPPRFSGLQFPNYSSELNVNALELDDSALYLCASSYPTPGGAAGNTIYFGEGSWLTVV.

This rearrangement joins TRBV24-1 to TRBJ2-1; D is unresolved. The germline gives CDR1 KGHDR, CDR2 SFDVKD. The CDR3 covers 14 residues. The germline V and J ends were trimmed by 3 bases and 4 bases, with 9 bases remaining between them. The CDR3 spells CATSDRSVYNEQFF. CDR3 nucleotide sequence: TGTGCCACCAGTGATCGTTCAGTGTACAATGAGCAGTTCTTC.

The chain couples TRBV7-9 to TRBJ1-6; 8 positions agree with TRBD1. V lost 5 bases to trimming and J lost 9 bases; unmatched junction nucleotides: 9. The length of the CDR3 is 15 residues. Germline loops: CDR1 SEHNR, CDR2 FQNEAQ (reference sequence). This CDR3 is CASSNMDRATSPLHF. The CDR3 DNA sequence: TGTGCCAGCAGCAATATGGACAGGGCTACTTCACCCCTCCACTTT.